The clone carrying this T cell receptor beta chain appeared many times. Its matching antigen is unknown. The data belong to a study of T cell repertoires in cytomegalovirus infection. Study summary: An indication of both CMV infection and matching HLA type came from public TCR beta signatures. Study outcomes and limitations: There were carriers of CMV plus the relevant HLA, and cumulative public TCR beta family frequency identified them. The response measured ex vivo was dominated by TCR beta clonotypes (HLA-C-restricted and CMV-specific).

CDR3 length: 14 amino acids. Trimming took off 2 bases at V and 1 base at J, with 8 bases between the two ends. Germline CDR1 reads SGHTA; CDR2 reads FQGNSA. TCRdb processed the reads anew with MiXCR; each CDR3 protein has one entry. Among 200,000 to 300,000 distinct CDR3 sequences listed, 9.1% were seen once. The sequencing sample was made of PBMCs. The chain employs TRBV7-2 and TRBJ1-1; perhaps TRBD1 as D (5 bases). The TCR comes from a human donor in good health (CMV status not recorded). Some clones in this sample may be carry-over from other donors' samples. The CDR3 reads CASSLRGTNTEAFF. The DNA for the CDR3 is TGTGCCAGCAGCTTAAGAGGGACGAACACTGAAGCTTTCTTT.